This T cell receptor beta chain was obtained from a study of blood T cell repertoires in COVID-19. This clone was found a few times. The CDR3 consists of 14 residues. Per germline, CDR1 SGDLS and CDR2 YYNGEE. The germline V and J ends were trimmed by 5 bases and 7 bases, with 13 bases remaining between them. TCRdb keeps only in-frame clones here, not all; method: immunoSEQ multiplex PCR. Among roughly 150,000 clones listed, about 81% were seen once. The material sequenced was peripheral blood. This receptor was taken from a woman older than 75 with acute or convalescent COVID-19. The V gene is TRBV9, the J gene TRBJ1-6; perhaps TRBD1 as D (5 bases). This CDR3 reads CASRAAGRNSPLHF. DNA of the CDR3: TGTGCCAGCAGGGCGGCAGGGAGGAATTCACCCCTCCACTTT.